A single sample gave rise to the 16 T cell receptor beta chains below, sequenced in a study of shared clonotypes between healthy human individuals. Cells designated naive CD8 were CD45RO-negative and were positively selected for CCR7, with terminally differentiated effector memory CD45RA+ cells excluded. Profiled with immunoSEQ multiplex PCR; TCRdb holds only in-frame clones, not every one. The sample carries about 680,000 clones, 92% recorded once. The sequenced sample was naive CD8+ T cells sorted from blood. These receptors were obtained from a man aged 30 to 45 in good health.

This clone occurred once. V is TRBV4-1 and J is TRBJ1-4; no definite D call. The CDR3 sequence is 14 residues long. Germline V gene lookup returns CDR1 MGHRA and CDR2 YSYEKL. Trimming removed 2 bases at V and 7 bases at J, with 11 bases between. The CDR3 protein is CASSQRAWGEKLFF. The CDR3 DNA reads TGCGCCAGCAGCCAAAGGGCTTGGGGTGAAAAACTGTTTTTT.

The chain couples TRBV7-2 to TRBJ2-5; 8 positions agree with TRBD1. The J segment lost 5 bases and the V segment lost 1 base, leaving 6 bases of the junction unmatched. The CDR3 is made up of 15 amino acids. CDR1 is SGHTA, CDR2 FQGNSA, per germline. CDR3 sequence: CASSLGTGGIETQYF. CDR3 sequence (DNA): TGTGCCAGCAGCTTAGGTACAGGGGGGATCGAGACCCAGTACTTC.

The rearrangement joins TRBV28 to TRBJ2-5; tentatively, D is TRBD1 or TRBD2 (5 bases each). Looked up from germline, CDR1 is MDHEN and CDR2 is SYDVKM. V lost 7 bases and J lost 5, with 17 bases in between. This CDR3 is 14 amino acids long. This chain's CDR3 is CASTHEGSTETQYF. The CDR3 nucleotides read TGTGCCAGCACTCACGAGGGGTCCACCGAGACCCAGTACTTC.

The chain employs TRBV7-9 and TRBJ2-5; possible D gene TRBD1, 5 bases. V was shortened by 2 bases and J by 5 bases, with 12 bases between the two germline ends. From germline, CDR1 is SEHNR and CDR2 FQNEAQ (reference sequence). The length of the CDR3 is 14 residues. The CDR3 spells CASSLPGARETQYF. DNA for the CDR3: TGTGCCAGCAGCTTACCTGGGGCCAGGGAGACCCAGTACTTC.

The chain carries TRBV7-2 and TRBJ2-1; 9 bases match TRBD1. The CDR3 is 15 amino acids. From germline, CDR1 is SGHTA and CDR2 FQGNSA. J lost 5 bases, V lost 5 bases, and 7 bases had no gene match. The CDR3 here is CASSAGTGWNNEQFF. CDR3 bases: TGTGCCAGCAGCGCCGGGACAGGGTGGAACAATGAGCAGTTCTTC.

The CDR3 DNA reads TGTGCCACCAGCAGAGATGGGGCAGGGTATCCCTACGAGCAGTACTTC. This sequence encodes CATSRDGAGYPYEQYF. V gene TRBV15 combines with J gene TRBJ2-7; D perhaps matches TRBD1 (5 bases). With 0 bases removed from V and 2 bases from J, the gap between germline ends came to 14 bases. Germline loops: CDR1 LNHNV, CDR2 YYDKDF (reference sequence). CDR3 length: 16 residues.

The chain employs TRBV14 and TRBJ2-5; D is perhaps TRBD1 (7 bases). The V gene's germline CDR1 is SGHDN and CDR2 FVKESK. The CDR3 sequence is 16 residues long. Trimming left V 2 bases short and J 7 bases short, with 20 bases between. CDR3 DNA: TGTGCCAGCAGCCAAAAGGGACAGCGGGTCGTGGCGACCCAGTACTTC. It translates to CASSQKGQRVVATQYF.

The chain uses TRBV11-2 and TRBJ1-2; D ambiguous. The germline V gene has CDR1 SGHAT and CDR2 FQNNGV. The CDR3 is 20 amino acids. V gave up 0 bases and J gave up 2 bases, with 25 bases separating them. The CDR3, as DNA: TGTGCCAGCAGCTTAGACCCCGAATGGGGTAGCCCCGGCCCAAACTATGGCTACACCTTC. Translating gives CASSLDPEWGSPGPNYGYTF.

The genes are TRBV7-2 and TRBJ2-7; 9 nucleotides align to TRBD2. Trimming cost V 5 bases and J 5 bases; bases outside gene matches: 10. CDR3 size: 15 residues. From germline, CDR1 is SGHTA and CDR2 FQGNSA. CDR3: CASSPLLVAGDEQYF. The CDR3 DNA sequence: TGTGCCAGCAGCCCCCTCTTAGTAGCGGGAGACGAGCAGTACTTC.

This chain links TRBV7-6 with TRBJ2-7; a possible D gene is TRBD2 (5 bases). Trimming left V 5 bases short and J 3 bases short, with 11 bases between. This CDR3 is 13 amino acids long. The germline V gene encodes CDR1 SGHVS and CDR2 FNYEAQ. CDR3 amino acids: CASSLHGGYEQYF. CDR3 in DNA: TGTGCCAGCAGCCTACACGGAGGCTACGAGCAGTACTTC.

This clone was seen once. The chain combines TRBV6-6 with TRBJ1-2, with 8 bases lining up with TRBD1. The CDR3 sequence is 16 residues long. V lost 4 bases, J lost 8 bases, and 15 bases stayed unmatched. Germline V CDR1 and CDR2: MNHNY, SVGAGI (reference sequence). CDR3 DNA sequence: TGTGCCAGCAGTTCTCCGACAGGGGAGGGCGTAACGGGCTACACCTTC. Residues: CASSSPTGEGVTGYTF.

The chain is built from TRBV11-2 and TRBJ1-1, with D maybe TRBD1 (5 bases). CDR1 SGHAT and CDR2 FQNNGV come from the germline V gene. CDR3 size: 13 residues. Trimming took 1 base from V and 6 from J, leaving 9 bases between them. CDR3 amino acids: CASSLAEGPEAFF. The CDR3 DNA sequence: TGTGCCAGCAGCTTAGCTGAGGGACCTGAAGCTTTCTTT.

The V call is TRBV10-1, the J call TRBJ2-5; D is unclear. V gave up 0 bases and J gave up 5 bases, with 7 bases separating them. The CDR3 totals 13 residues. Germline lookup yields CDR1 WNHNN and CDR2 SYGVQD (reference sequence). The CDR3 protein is CASSESMGETQYF. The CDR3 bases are TGCGCCAGCAGTGAGTCGATGGGCGAGACCCAGTACTTC.

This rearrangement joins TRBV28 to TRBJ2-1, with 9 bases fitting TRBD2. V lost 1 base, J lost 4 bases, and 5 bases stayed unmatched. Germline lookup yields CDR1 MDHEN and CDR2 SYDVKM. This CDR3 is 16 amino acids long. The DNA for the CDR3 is TGTGCCAGCAGTTTATCGGCGGGAGGGCGATACAATGAGCAGTTCTTC. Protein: CASSLSAGGRYNEQFF.

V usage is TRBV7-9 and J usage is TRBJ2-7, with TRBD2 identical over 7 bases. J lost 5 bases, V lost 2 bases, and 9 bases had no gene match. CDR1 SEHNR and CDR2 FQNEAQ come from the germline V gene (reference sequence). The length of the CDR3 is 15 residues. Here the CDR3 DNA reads TGTGCCAGCAGCTTAAGCTCCGGGACTATGCACGAGCAGTACTTC. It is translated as CASSLSSGTMHEQYF.

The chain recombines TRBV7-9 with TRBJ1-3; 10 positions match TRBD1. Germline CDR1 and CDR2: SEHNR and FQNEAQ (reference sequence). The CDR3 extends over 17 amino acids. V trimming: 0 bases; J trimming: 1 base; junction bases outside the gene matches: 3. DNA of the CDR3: TGTGCCAGCAGCTTAGCAGGGACAGGGGTGTCTGGAAACACCATATATTTT. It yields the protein CASSLAGTGVSGNTIYF. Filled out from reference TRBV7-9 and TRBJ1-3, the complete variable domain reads DTGVSQNPRHKITKRGQNVTFRCDPISEHNRLYWYRQTLGQGPEFLTYFQNEAQLEKSRLLSDRFSAERPKGSFSTLEIQRTEQGDSAMYLCASSLAGTGVSGNTIYFGEGSWLTVV.